Listed below are T cell receptor beta chains from one sample, sequenced in a study of blood T cell repertoires in COVID-19. Profiled with immunoSEQ multiplex PCR; TCRdb holds only in-frame clones, not every one. The top ten clones hold roughly 24% of a sample with 90,000 or so clones, 70% to 80% of them seen once. The sample comprised peripheral blood. Receptors originate from a human donor in a cohort sampled during active COVID-19. The CDR3 runs from the conserved cysteine through the conserved F or W. Fields, in order: clone size, V gene, D gene, J gene, CDR3 DNA, CDR3 protein. D genes are given only for firm matches. Clone size is not always given. Where it is, it says once, few, many or a class for expanded clones.

abundance: once
v_gene: TRBV24-1
d_gene: -
j_gene: TRBJ2-1
CDR3nt: TGTGCCACCAGTGATTTGGGACCCCCGGGGTACAATGAGCAGTTCTTC
CDR3aa: CATSDLGPPGYNEQFF

abundance: once
v_gene: TRBV24-1
d_gene: -
j_gene: TRBJ2-1
CDR3nt: TGTGCCACCAGTGACCCCCGACACTTCTCGGCGAATGAGCAGTTCTTC
CDR3aa: CATSDPRHFSANEQFF

abundance: once
v_gene: TRBV28
d_gene: -
j_gene: TRBJ2-2
CDR3nt: TGTGCCAGCAGTTTTTTACTGGCGGCCACCGGGGAGCTGTTTTTT
CDR3aa: CASSFLLAATGELFF

abundance: -
v_gene: TRBV25-1
d_gene: TRBD1
j_gene: TRBJ2-3
CDR3nt: TGTGCCAGCAGTGAATCCAACAGGGGGCCGTTGGATACGCAGTATTTT
CDR3aa: CASSESNRGPLDTQYF

abundance: -
v_gene: TRBV5-1
d_gene: -
j_gene: TRBJ2-3
CDR3nt: TGCGCCAGCACCCCCGCGAGCCCCAGCACAGATACGCAGTATTTT
CDR3aa: CASTPASPSTDTQYF

abundance: many
v_gene: TRBV10-3
d_gene: -
j_gene: TRBJ1-5
CDR3nt: TGTGCCACGTGGGTCGGGGAGGATCAGCCCCAGCATTTT
CDR3aa: CATWVGEDQPQHF

abundance: -
v_gene: TRBV5-4
d_gene: TRBD2
j_gene: TRBJ2-3
CDR3nt: TGTGCCAGCAGCTTGGCGACTAGCCTGCCTCCTTCGGCAGATACGCAGTATTTT
CDR3aa: CASSLATSLPPSADTQYF

abundance: -
v_gene: TRBV2
d_gene: TRBD1
j_gene: TRBJ1-3
CDR3nt: TGTGCCAGCAGGTGGGACAGATCTGGAAACACCATATATTTT
CDR3aa: CASRWDRSGNTIYF

abundance: -
v_gene: TRBV11-3
d_gene: TRBD2
j_gene: TRBJ2-3
CDR3nt: TGTGCCAGCAGCACCCGGACTAGCGGTACAGATACGCAGTATTTT
CDR3aa: CASSTRTSGTDTQYF

abundance: few
v_gene: TRBV7-3
d_gene: TRBD1
j_gene: TRBJ2-5
CDR3nt: TGTGCCAGCAGCTCGGGACAGGACCAAGAGACCCAGTACTTC
CDR3aa: CASSSGQDQETQYF

abundance: once
v_gene: TRBV6-1
d_gene: -
j_gene: TRBJ1-3
CDR3nt: TGTGCCAGCAGTGAAGGGGGCCAGGGAAACACCATATATTTT
CDR3aa: CASSEGGQGNTIYF

abundance: -
v_gene: TRBV20-1
d_gene: TRBD2
j_gene: TRBJ2-3
CDR3nt: TGCAGTGCTAGTACTAGCGGGCTGAGCACAGATACGCAGTATTTT
CDR3aa: CSASTSGLSTDTQYF

abundance: -
v_gene: TRBV5-1
d_gene: TRBD1
j_gene: TRBJ1-1
CDR3nt: TGCGCCAGCACCGACCCGGGACAGGGTAGAACTGAAGCTTTCTTT
CDR3aa: CASTDPGQGRTEAFF

abundance: -
v_gene: TRBV24-1
d_gene: TRBD2
j_gene: TRBJ2-2
CDR3nt: TGTGCCACCAGTGATTTTTCTAGCGGGAGGGATTACAACACCGGGGAGCTGTTTTTT
CDR3aa: CATSDFSSGRDYNTGELFF

abundance: -
v_gene: TRBV7-2
d_gene: -
j_gene: TRBJ2-5
CDR3nt: TGTGCCAGCAGCATACTCCAAGAGACCCAGTACTTC
CDR3aa: CASSILQETQYF

abundance: many
v_gene: TRBV9
d_gene: -
j_gene: TRBJ1-1
CDR3nt: TGTGCCAGCAGCGCCCGAGGGACTATGAACACTGAAGCTTTCTTT
CDR3aa: CASSARGTMNTEAFF

abundance: -
v_gene: TRBV4-2
d_gene: -
j_gene: TRBJ1-4
CDR3nt: TGTGCCAGCAGCCAACAACAGGGAGAAGGAGGTGAAAAACTGTTTTTT
CDR3aa: CASSQQQGEGGEKLFF

abundance: -
v_gene: TRBV6-4
d_gene: -
j_gene: TRBJ1-1
CDR3nt: TGTGCCAGCAGCGTCGAAGGAGGCACTGAAGCTTTCTTT
CDR3aa: CASSVEGGTEAFF

abundance: -
v_gene: TRBV7-9
d_gene: -
j_gene: TRBJ1-5
CDR3nt: TGTGCCAGCAGCTCCCGGGATCATAATCAGCCCCAGCATTTT
CDR3aa: CASSSRDHNQPQHF

abundance: -
v_gene: TRBV5-6
d_gene: TRBD2
j_gene: TRBJ2-5
CDR3nt: TGTGCCAGCAGCTCAGGACTAGTAGAAGAGACCCAGTACTTC
CDR3aa: CASSSGLVEETQYF

abundance: -
v_gene: TRBV10-2
d_gene: TRBD1
j_gene: TRBJ1-2
CDR3nt: TGCGCCAGATCGACAGGGCCGAGCTATGGCTACACCTTC
CDR3aa: CARSTGPSYGYTF

abundance: -
v_gene: TRBV18
d_gene: TRBD1
j_gene: TRBJ1-6
CDR3nt: TGTGCCAGCTCACCAGGGACAGGGAGTAATTCACCCCTCCACTTT
CDR3aa: CASSPGTGSNSPLHF

abundance: -
v_gene: TRBV19
d_gene: -
j_gene: TRBJ2-3
CDR3nt: TGTGCCAGTAGTACCCGACCATGGAGCGGAAGCACAGATACGCAGTATTTT
CDR3aa: CASSTRPWSGSTDTQYF

abundance: -
v_gene: TRBV5-4
d_gene: -
j_gene: TRBJ1-3
CDR3nt: TGTGCCAGCAGCTTACCGGGAGCCTCTGGAAACACCATATATTTT
CDR3aa: CASSLPGASGNTIYF

abundance: -
v_gene: TRBV6-5
d_gene: TRBD1
j_gene: TRBJ1-6
CDR3nt: TGTGCCAGCAGTTACTCAACAGGGGGCGGTTCACCCCTCCACTTT
CDR3aa: CASSYSTGGGSPLHF

abundance: -
v_gene: TRBV4-2
d_gene: -
j_gene: TRBJ1-1
CDR3nt: TGTGCCAGCAGCCAATACCCAAAGGGGATCTTCACTGAAGCTTTCTTT
CDR3aa: CASSQYPKGIFTEAFF

abundance: -
v_gene: TRBV3-1/TRBV3-2
d_gene: TRBD2
j_gene: TRBJ2-3
CDR3nt: TGTGCCAGCAGCCAAGGACGGACTAGCGGGTGGGCAGATACGCAGTATTTT
CDR3aa: CASSQGRTSGWADTQYF

abundance: -
v_gene: TRBV5-1
d_gene: TRBD1
j_gene: TRBJ2-5
CDR3nt: TGCGCCAGCAGCGCTGCTACAGGGGGCGCGGAGACCCAGTACTTC
CDR3aa: CASSAATGGAETQYF

abundance: -
v_gene: TRBV11-2
d_gene: TRBD1
j_gene: TRBJ2-7
CDR3nt: TGTGCCAGCAGCCCGGGACAGTATGAGCAGTACTTC
CDR3aa: CASSPGQYEQYF

abundance: -
v_gene: TRBV6-2/TRBV6-3
d_gene: -
j_gene: TRBJ2-1
CDR3nt: TGTGCCAGCAGTCCGACAGCCTACAATGAGCAGTTCTTC
CDR3aa: CASSPTAYNEQFF

abundance: -
v_gene: TRBV5-4
d_gene: TRBD2
j_gene: TRBJ2-1
CDR3nt: TGTGCCAGCAACCCCCGCGGGAGTTTGGCCGTGAATGAGCAGTTCTTC
CDR3aa: CASNPRGSLAVNEQFF

abundance: -
v_gene: TRBV19
d_gene: TRBD1
j_gene: TRBJ1-1
CDR3nt: TGTGCCAGTAGTATAGGTGGGACAGGATCGAACACTGAAGCTTTCTTT
CDR3aa: CASSIGGTGSNTEAFF

abundance: once
v_gene: TRBV18
d_gene: -
j_gene: TRBJ2-1
CDR3nt: TGTGCCAGCTCTCAACAGTCCCCTCCCGACAATGAGCAGTTCTTC
CDR3aa: CASSQQSPPDNEQFF

abundance: -
v_gene: TRBV19
d_gene: TRBD2
j_gene: TRBJ2-7
CDR3nt: TGTGCCAGTAGGCTAGCGGGAGCATCCCCCTACGAGCAGTACTTC
CDR3aa: CASRLAGASPYEQYF

abundance: few
v_gene: TRBV19
d_gene: TRBD1
j_gene: TRBJ2-7
CDR3nt: TGTGCCAGTAGTATAAGAGGGACAGCCGGCGAGCAGTACTTC
CDR3aa: CASSIRGTAGEQYF

abundance: few
v_gene: TRBV27
d_gene: TRBD1
j_gene: TRBJ2-7
CDR3nt: TGTGCCAGCAGTTTCGACCCACAGGGGGCTCGGTACGAGCAGTACTTC
CDR3aa: CASSFDPQGARYEQYF

abundance: -
v_gene: TRBV19
d_gene: -
j_gene: TRBJ1-1
CDR3nt: TGTGCCAGTAGTAGTCAGGGCTACACTGAAGCTTTCTTT
CDR3aa: CASSSQGYTEAFF

abundance: -
v_gene: TRBV13
d_gene: TRBD2
j_gene: TRBJ2-7
CDR3nt: TGTGCCAGCAGCTTAGGCAGCGGGACTCGGGAGCAGTACTTC
CDR3aa: CASSLGSGTREQYF

abundance: -
v_gene: TRBV5-4
d_gene: -
j_gene: TRBJ1-2
CDR3nt: TGTGCCAGCAGCGACGAGCAACAGTATGGCTACACCTTC
CDR3aa: CASSDEQQYGYTF

abundance: -
v_gene: TRBV6-5
d_gene: -
j_gene: TRBJ1-2
CDR3nt: TGTGCCAGCAGTTACGGGGCAGGGCCCGGCGGCTACACCTTC
CDR3aa: CASSYGAGPGGYTF

abundance: -
v_gene: TRBV19
d_gene: -
j_gene: TRBJ2-7
CDR3nt: TGTGCCAGTAGTACCCAGGGGTCCCTAACCTACGAGCAGTACTTC
CDR3aa: CASSTQGSLTYEQYF